A selection of T cell receptor beta chains follows, all from one sample in a study of cytomegalovirus exposure and HLA in healthy donors. Sequencing was performed with immunoSEQ multiplex PCR; in TCRdb, only in-frame clones are kept and a portion is missing. Counted here are about 160,000 clones, 77% occurring once; the ten biggest clones make up 3% to 4.5%. Input material: PBMCs. The receptors here all came from a man aged 30-40 years in good health and CMV-seropositive. The CDR3 runs from the conserved cysteine through the conserved F or W. A D gene is named only where the DNA matches it firmly. Not every row has a clone size; where given, it reads once, few, many or a size class.

abundance: NA; v_gene: TRBV10-3; d_gene: NA; j_gene: TRBJ1-1; CDR3aa: CAISNNRVMNTEAFF; CDR3nt: TGTGCCATCAGTAACAACAGGGTAATGAACACTGAAGCTTTCTTT
abundance: NA; v_gene: TRBV10-1; d_gene: TRBD1; j_gene: TRBJ2-7; CDR3aa: CASSAGQTYEQYF; CDR3nt: TGCGCCAGCAGTGCGGGACAGACCTACGAGCAGTACTTC
abundance: once; v_gene: TRBV10-2; d_gene: TRBD2; j_gene: TRBJ2-3; CDR3aa: CASSLAGAGLTDTQYF; CDR3nt: TGCGCCAGCAGTCTAGCGGGGGCTGGGCTGACAGATACGCAGTATTTT
abundance: NA; v_gene: TRBV7-9; d_gene: NA; j_gene: TRBJ2-7; CDR3aa: CASSTRLGDITSYEQYF; CDR3nt: TGTGCCAGCAGCACCCGACTTGGGGACATAACTTCCTACGAGCAGTACTTC
abundance: few; v_gene: TRBV5-1; d_gene: NA; j_gene: TRBJ1-1; CDR3aa: CASSLGQRNTEAFF; CDR3nt: TGCGCCAGCAGCTTGGGACAGAGGAACACTGAAGCTTTCTTT
abundance: NA; v_gene: TRBV18; d_gene: TRBD1; j_gene: TRBJ1-4; CDR3aa: CASETGESGEKLFF; CDR3nt: TGTGCCAGCGAAACAGGGGAAAGTGGGGAAAAACTGTTTTTT
abundance: NA; v_gene: TRBV7-9; d_gene: TRBD1; j_gene: TRBJ2-7; CDR3aa: CASSDRGYEQYF; CDR3nt: TGTGCCAGCAGCGACAGGGGCTACGAGCAGTACTTC
abundance: few; v_gene: TRBV7-2; d_gene: TRBD2; j_gene: TRBJ2-1; CDR3aa: CASSLSTGGPNEQFF; CDR3nt: TGTGCCAGCAGCTTAAGCACGGGGGGGCCCAATGAGCAGTTCTTC
abundance: few; v_gene: TRBV5-6; d_gene: NA; j_gene: TRBJ1-2; CDR3aa: CASSLADSGYGYTF; CDR3nt: TGTGCCAGCAGCTTGGCCGACAGTGGCTATGGCTACACCTTC
abundance: once; v_gene: TRBV28; d_gene: TRBD1; j_gene: TRBJ2-7; CDR3aa: CASSEPGQGFYEQYF; CDR3nt: TGTGCCAGCAGTGAACCCGGACAGGGGTTCTACGAGCAGTACTTC
abundance: NA; v_gene: TRBV11-2; d_gene: NA; j_gene: TRBJ2-2; CDR3aa: CASSLDRTGELFF; CDR3nt: TGTGCCAGCAGCTTAGACAGGACCGGGGAGCTGTTTTTT
abundance: NA; v_gene: TRBV7-2; d_gene: NA; j_gene: TRBJ1-2; CDR3aa: CASSLVAQGTYGYTF; CDR3nt: TGTGCCAGCAGCTTAGTGGCCCAGGGGACCTATGGCTACACCTTC
abundance: NA; v_gene: TRBV4-1; d_gene: TRBD2; j_gene: TRBJ2-7; CDR3aa: CASSPAGGRSYEQYF; CDR3nt: TGCGCCAGCAGCCCAGCGGGGGGCCGCTCCTACGAGCAGTACTTC
abundance: NA; v_gene: TRBV5-1; d_gene: NA; j_gene: TRBJ2-1; CDR3aa: CASSTDRHNEQFF; CDR3nt: TGCGCCAGCAGCACGGACAGACACAATGAGCAGTTCTTC
abundance: NA; v_gene: TRBV28; d_gene: TRBD1; j_gene: TRBJ2-4; CDR3aa: CASSQSGTGRSKNIQYF; CDR3nt: TGTGCCAGCAGCCAGTCCGGGACAGGCAGATCCAAAAACATTCAGTACTTC